The 19 T cell receptor beta chains reported below all come from one sample, sequenced in a study of blood T cells in healthy people across ages. PCR was performed a second time for roughly 7 to 11 cycles using a sample-barcoded 5' primer and a J-beta primer mix. MiXCR was run by TCRdb on the 5' RACE reads, yielding one entry per CDR3 protein. The table lists 710,000 or so distinct CDR3 sequences, about a fifth of them singletons. The material sequenced was blood. Receptors originate from a man aged 70 or older in good health.

CDR3 loop: CASSVVGLSTDTQYF. CDR3 DNA: TGTGCCAGCAGCGTAGTCGGACTAAGCACAGATACGCAGTATTTT. The chain uses TRBV9 and TRBJ2-3, with a weak D call TRBD2 (6 bases). CDR1 and CDR2 from the germline V gene are SGDLS and YYNGEE. CDR3 length equals 15 residues. V lost 0 bases and J 0 bases, leaving 8 bases between the germline ends.

The chain uses TRBV4-1 and TRBJ2-5, with TRBD1 as a possible D gene (6 bases). The CDR3 is made up of 15 amino acids. In germline, CDR1 is MGHRA, CDR2 YSYEKL. V lost 0 bases to trimming and J lost 5 bases, with 13 bases between them. In nucleotides, the CDR3 is TGCGCCAGCAGCCAAGATCCTCCAGGGGTGGAGACCCAGTACTTC. Translation: CASSQDPPGVETQYF.

V usage is TRBV19 and J usage is TRBJ1-4; no firm D call. The CDR3 contains 14 residues. V was trimmed by 7 bases and J by 7 bases, leaving 16 bases between them. Germline lookup yields CDR1 LNHDA and CDR2 SQIVND (reference sequence). CDR3: CASTQGRLAEKLFF. The CDR3 DNA follows: TGTGCCAGTACCCAAGGGCGGTTGGCTGAAAAACTGTTTTTT.

The rearrangement joins TRBV20-1 to TRBJ2-1; D not certain. The DNA matches TRBJ2-5 better at its end, which makes the J call doubtful. The CDR3 sequence is 11 residues long. Germline V gives CDR1 DFQATT, CDR2 SNEGSKA (reference sequence). The CDR3 here is CSASHKGTQYF. CDR3 coding DNA: TGCAGCGCCTCTCACAAAGGGACCCAGTACTTC.

In its sample, this clonotype was seen a few times. This chain connects TRBV27 to TRBJ2-3; D gene uncertain. Germline V gene lookup returns CDR1 MNHEY and CDR2 SMNVEV (reference sequence). This CDR3 is 13 amino acids long. The V end lost 8 bases, the J end lost 6 bases, and 15 bases lay between the germline ends. This CDR3 is CASRRGSRDTQYF. CDR3 bases: TGTGCCAGCCGGAGAGGCAGTCGTGATACGCAGTATTTT.

Ten or more counts support this clonotype. The V gene is TRBV6-1, the J gene TRBJ1-4; D call uncertain. The ends were cut back, 7 bases at V and 0 bases at J, with 12 bases in the middle. CDR3 size: 15 residues. The germline gives CDR1 MNHNS, CDR2 SASEGT. In DNA form, the CDR3 reads TGTGCCAGCATCCCGGGCTTCGCAACTAATGAAAAACTGTTTTTT. The encoded protein is CASIPGFATNEKLFF.

This clonotype was seen at least ten times. The rearrangement joins TRBV12-3 or TRBV12-4 to TRBJ2-4, with a tentative D call TRBD1 (5 bases). V gave up 4 bases and J gave up 9 bases, with 22 bases separating them. The CDR3 totals 16 residues. The chain's CDR3 is CASSSVQTDPGRIQYF. The DNA of the CDR3 is TGTGCCAGCAGTTCCGTCCAGACAGACCCAGGTCGCATTCAGTACTTC.

This clonotype was seen only a few times. This chain connects TRBV6-6 to TRBJ2-7; no definite D call. The CDR3 totals 13 residues. From germline, CDR1 is MNHNY and CDR2 SVGAGI (reference sequence). V lost 4 bases and J lost 2, with 9 bases in between. In DNA form, the CDR3 reads TGTGCCAGCAGTTCGACTGAGACCTACGAGCAGTACTTC. It codes for CASSSTETYEQYF.

This chain connects TRBV29-1 to TRBJ2-7, with TRBD2 matching over 10 bases. CDR1 and CDR2 (germline): SQVTM, ANQGSEA. V lost 2 bases and J lost 2; bases outside the gene matches: 12. The CDR3 has 17 residues. The chain's CDR3 is CSVELPVGTSEPYEQYF. The CDR3 DNA reads TGCAGCGTTGAATTGCCGGTGGGGACTAGCGAGCCCTACGAGCAGTACTTC.

The chain couples TRBV18 to TRBJ2-1; 9 bases align to TRBD2. In germline, CDR1 is KGHSH, CDR2 LQKENI. This CDR3 comprises 17 residues. The V gene end was trimmed by 3 bases and the J gene end by 5 bases; junction bases not matched to a gene: 11. The CDR3 DNA sequence: TGTGCCAGCTCACCCTACGGGACTAGCCAGGGGAACAATGAGCAGTTCTTC. This encodes CASSPYGTSQGNNEQFF.

This clonotype turned up a few times. The rearrangement uses TRBV6-6 and TRBJ2-5, with 9 bases aligning to TRBD2. The CDR3 loop spans 16 amino acids. Losses at the gene ends were 5 bases for V and 0 bases for J; bases not matched to a gene: 7. In germline, CDR1 is MNHNY, CDR2 SVGAGI (reference sequence). The CDR3 spells CASSTASGGHQETQYF. The CDR3 DNA follows: TGTGCCAGCAGTACCGCCAGCGGGGGGCACCAAGAGACCCAGTACTTC.

This clonotype was seen more than once but under ten times. V gene TRBV9 combines with J gene TRBJ2-5; 10 nucleotides align to TRBD2. V lost 4 bases to trimming and J lost 5 bases; unmatched junction nucleotides: 14. Looked up from germline, CDR1 is SGDLS and CDR2 is YYNGEE. The length of the CDR3 is 17 residues. CDR3 bases: TGTGCCAGCAGCTCAACCTCAGCGGGAGGGCCGTGGGAGACCCAGTACTTC. Encoded protein: CASSSTSAGGPWETQYF.

This clonotype was counted only a few times. The chain carries TRBV10-3 and TRBJ2-1, with 14 nucleotides matching TRBD2. Judging by the DNA end, TRBJ2-7 fits better; the J call may be wrong. This CDR3 has 13 residues. Germline values: CDR1 ENHRY, CDR2 SYGVKD. CDR3: CATKGLAGDEQYF. CDR3 nucleotides: TGTGCCACTAAGGGACTAGCGGGGGACGAGCAGTACTTC.

The chain joins TRBV5-1 to TRBJ1-1; TRBD1 matches at 8 bases. Germline V CDR1 and CDR2: SGHRS, YFSETQ. This CDR3 has 13 amino acids. Trimming took 9 bases from V and 8 from J; bases not matched to a gene: 12. The CDR3 sequence is CANGQGNSREAFF. The CDR3 DNA follows: TGCGCCAACGGACAGGGTAATTCCAGAGAAGCTTTCTTT.

This clonotype was seen only a few times. The CDR3 loop reads CSVGQTLWNEQFF. As DNA, the CDR3 is TGCAGTGTGGGACAGACTCTTTGGAATGAGCAGTTCTTC. The V gene is TRBV20-1, the J gene TRBJ2-1; TRBD1 aligns across 7 bases. The V gene end was trimmed by 7 bases and the J gene end by 7 bases; junction bases not matched to a gene: 10. The CDR3 runs to 13 residues. The germline V gene has CDR1 DFQATT and CDR2 SNEGSKA (reference sequence).

V gene TRBV7-9 combines with J gene TRBJ2-5; no clear D gene. CDR3 length equals 13 residues. CDR1 is SEHNR, CDR2 FQNEAQ, per germline (reference sequence). V dropped 1 base and J dropped 7 bases, with 10 bases sitting between them. CDR3 sequence (DNA): TGTGCCAGCAGCTTAGAGCGTGGTGGGACCCAGTACTTC. This sequence encodes CASSLERGGTQYF.

The gene calls are TRBV4-2 and TRBJ1-1; 9 bases line up with TRBD1. CDR3 length: 18 amino acids. The J segment lost 0 bases and the V segment lost 1 base, leaving 9 bases of the junction unmatched. Germline CDR1 LGHNA, CDR2 YNFKEQ. This CDR3 reads CASSQVPWTGEMNTEAFF. CDR3 coding DNA: TGTGCCAGCAGCCAAGTCCCCTGGACAGGGGAAATGAACACTGAAGCTTTCTTT.

This rearrangement joins TRBV29-1 to TRBJ1-1; 10 nucleotides align to TRBD1. V shed 3 bases, J shed 11 bases, and the junction held 15 bases outside the gene matches. CDR3 length equals 15 residues. Per germline, CDR1 SQVTM and CDR2 ANQGSEA. As DNA, the CDR3 is TGCAGCGTTGAGGGAAAGGGACAGGGGTCTTTGTTGGCTTTCTTT. Translated: CSVEGKGQGSLLAFF.

The gene calls are TRBV5-1 and TRBJ1-1; the match to TRBD1 covers 7 bases. This CDR3 has 17 amino acids. Germline-derived CDR1 and CDR2 are SGHRS and YFSETQ. Trimming at V came to 0 bases and at J to 0 bases, leaving 8 bases not matched to a gene. CDR3 loop: CASSLDNRGPVNTEAFF. The CDR3 DNA sequence: TGCGCCAGCAGCTTGGATAACAGGGGACCCGTGAACACTGAAGCTTTCTTT.